This TCR beta chain is from a study of shared clonotypes between healthy human individuals. CDR3 size: 15 residues. The germline CDR1 and CDR2 sequences are SGHTA and FQGNSA. Between the trimmed V and J ends, which lost 1 base and 5 bases, there was a span of 12 bases. Produced via immunoSEQ multiplex PCR; TCRdb's table is partial and in-frame only. The sample includes 2,500,000 or so clones, 93% seen only once; the top ten take 0.36%. This TCR was recovered from a man aged 18 to 29 in good health. Some clones in this sample may be carry-over from other donors' samples. Sequencing was performed on naive CD4+ T cells from PBMCs. The subset here: CD45RA+ positively selected. The chain links TRBV7-2 to TRBJ1-5, with a tentative D call TRBD1 (5 bases). The CDR3 is CASSLGKGWDQPQHF. The DNA for the CDR3 is TGTGCCAGCAGCTTAGGGAAGGGGTGGGATCAGCCCCAGCATTTT.